This T cell receptor beta chain was identified in a study of T cell repertoires in ileal Crohn's disease. In the study overall: At surgery, 30% to 35% of patients smoked, with median disease duration about eight years.

Per sample, roughly 500 nanograms of biopsy DNA were TCRB immunosequenced. The protocol was immunoSEQ multiplex PCR, while the TCRdb copy is restricted to in-frame clones and leaves out a portion. The sample contains some 15,000 clones, over 80% of which appear only once. This CDR3 comprises 16 residues. V lost 3 bases to trimming and J lost 0 bases, with 11 bases between them. The germline CDR1 and CDR2 sequences are SGHVS and FNYEAQ. With regard to this clone: Its antigen is unidentified.

Broader study findings: Compared with non-smokers, active smokers at surgery showed more clonal expansions. Endoscopic recurrence occurred in every patient whose clonality exceeded 26.8%.

The receptor was derived from an adult with Crohn's disease. The sequenced sample consisted of ileal tissue. The J gene is TRBJ2-2, the V gene TRBV7-6; the D gene is possibly TRBD1 (5 bases). The CDR3 DNA follows: TGTGCCAGCAGCTTTAGGGTGGGGCCGAACACCGGGGAGCTGTTTTTT. Protein sequence: CASSFRVGPNTGELFF.